This TCR gamma chain was documented in a study of gamma-delta chains in newborns, infants, children. Overall study: Microbial exposure reportedly drives polyclonal innate γδ T cell expansion after birth.

After removal of 3 bases from V and 2 bases from J, the junction contained 4 bases not matched to a gene. This CDR3 has 13 amino acids. CDR1 is VTNTFY and CDR2 is YDVSTARD in the germline V gene (reference sequence). This clone turned up a few times. TCRdb repeated clone calling on the reads with CATT. Of hundreds of gamma-chain clones listed, approximately 40% are singletons. The chain carries TRGV3 and TRGJ1 or TRGJ2. This sequence originates from a child who was a newborn, infant or young child, either healthy, febrile or measles-vaccinated (not recorded which). The sample was blood. The CDR3 DNA is TGTGCCACCTGGGACGGATATTATTATAAGAAACTCTTT. It yields the protein CATWDGYYYKKLF.